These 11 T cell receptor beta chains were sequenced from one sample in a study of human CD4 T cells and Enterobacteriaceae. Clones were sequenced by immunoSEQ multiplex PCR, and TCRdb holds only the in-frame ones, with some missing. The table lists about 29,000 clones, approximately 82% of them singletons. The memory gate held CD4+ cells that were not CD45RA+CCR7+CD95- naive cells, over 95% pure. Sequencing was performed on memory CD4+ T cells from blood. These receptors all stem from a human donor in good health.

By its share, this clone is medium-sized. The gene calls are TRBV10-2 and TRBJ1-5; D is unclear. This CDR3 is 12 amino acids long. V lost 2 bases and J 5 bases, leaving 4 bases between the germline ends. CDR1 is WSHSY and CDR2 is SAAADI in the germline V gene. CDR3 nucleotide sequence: TGCGCCAGCAGTGAGCGAGATCAGCCCCAGCATTTT. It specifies CASSERDQPQHF.

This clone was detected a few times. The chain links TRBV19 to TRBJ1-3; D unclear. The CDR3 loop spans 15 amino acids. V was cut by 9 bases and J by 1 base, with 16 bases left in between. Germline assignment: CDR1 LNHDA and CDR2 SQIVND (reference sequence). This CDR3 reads CASREPGRSGNTIYF. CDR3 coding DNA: TGTGCCAGCCGAGAGCCGGGGAGGTCTGGAAACACCATATATTTT.

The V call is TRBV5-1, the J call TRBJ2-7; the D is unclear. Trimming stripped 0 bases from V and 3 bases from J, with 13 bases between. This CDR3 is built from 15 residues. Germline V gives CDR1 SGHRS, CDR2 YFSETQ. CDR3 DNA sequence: TGCGCCAGCAGCTTGGGAGGTAGGAACCGCTACGAGCAGTACTTC. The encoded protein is CASSLGGRNRYEQYF.

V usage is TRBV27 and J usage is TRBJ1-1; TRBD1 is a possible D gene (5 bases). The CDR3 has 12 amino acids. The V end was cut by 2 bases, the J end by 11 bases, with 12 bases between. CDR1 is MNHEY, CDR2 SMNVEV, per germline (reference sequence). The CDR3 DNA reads TGTGCCAGCAGTTTAGAGAGGGGCCGGGCTTTCTTT. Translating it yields CASSLERGRAFF.

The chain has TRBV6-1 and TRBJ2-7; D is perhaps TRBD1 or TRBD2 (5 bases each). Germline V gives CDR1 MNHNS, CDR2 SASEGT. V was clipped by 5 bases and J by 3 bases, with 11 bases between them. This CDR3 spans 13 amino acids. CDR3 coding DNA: TGTGCCAGCAGTCCGGGACCGCGCTACGAGCAGTACTTC. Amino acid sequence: CASSPGPRYEQYF.

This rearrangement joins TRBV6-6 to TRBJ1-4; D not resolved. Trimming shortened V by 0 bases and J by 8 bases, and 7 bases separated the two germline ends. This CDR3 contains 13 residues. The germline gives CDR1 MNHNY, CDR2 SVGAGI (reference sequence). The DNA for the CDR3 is TGTGCCAGCAGTTACTCAGGAACGGAAAAACTGTTTTTT. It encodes CASSYSGTEKLFF.

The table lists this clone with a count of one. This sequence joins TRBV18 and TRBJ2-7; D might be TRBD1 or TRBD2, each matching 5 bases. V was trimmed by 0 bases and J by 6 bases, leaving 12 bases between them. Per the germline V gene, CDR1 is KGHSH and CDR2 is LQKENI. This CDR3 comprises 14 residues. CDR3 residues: CASSPPGTPAEQYF. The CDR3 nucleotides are TGTGCCAGCTCACCACCGGGGACCCCGGCCGAGCAGTACTTC.

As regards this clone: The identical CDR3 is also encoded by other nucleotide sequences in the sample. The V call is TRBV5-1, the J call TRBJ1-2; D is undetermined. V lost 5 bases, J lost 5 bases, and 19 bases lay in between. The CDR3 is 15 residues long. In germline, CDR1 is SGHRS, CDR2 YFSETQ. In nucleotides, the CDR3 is TGCGCCAGCAGTGTAGTCGGCAGCCCCTCATATGGCTACACCTTC. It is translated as CASSVVGSPSYGYTF.

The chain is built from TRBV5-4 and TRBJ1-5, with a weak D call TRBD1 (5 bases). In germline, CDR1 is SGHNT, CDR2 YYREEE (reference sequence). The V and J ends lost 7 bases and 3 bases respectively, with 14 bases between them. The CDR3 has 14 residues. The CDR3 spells CASSDRGSNQPQHF. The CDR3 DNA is TGTGCCAGCTCCGACCGGGGGTCCAATCAGCCCCAGCATTTT.

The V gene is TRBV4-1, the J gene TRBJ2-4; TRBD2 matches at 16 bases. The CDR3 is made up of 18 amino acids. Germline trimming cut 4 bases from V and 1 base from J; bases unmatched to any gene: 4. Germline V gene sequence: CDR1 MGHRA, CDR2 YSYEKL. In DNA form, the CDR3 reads TGCGCCAGCAGCCCGGGACTAGCGGGAGGGAGGGCCAAAAACATTCAGTACTTC. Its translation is CASSPGLAGGRAKNIQYF.

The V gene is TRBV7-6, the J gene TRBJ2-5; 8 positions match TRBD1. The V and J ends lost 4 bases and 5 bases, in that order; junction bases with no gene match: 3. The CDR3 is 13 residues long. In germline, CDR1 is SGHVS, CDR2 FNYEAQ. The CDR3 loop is CASSSGGRETQYF. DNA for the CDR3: TGTGCCAGCAGCTCAGGGGGCCGGGAGACCCAGTACTTC. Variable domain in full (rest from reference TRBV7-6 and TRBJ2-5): GAGVSQSPRYKVTKRGQDVALRCDPISGHVSLYWYRQALGQGPEFLTYFNYEAQQDKSGLPNDRFSAERPEGSISTLTIQRTEQRDSAMYRCASSSGGRETQYFGPGTRLLVL.